The 16 T cell receptor beta chains below were found in one sample sequenced in a study of T-cell memory formation after mild COVID-19. TCRdb re-called the 5' RACE reads through MiXCR, storing one row per CDR3 protein. The sample holds about 180,000 distinct CDR3 sequences, about 18% seen once. The sequenced material came from PBMCs or a T cell subset sorted from them (not recorded which). The receptors originated from a man younger than 35 who had mild COVID-19 (a few samples of this study predate the infection). Cell type and time point are not known.

The chain is built from TRBV5-4 and TRBJ2-3; TRBD2 matches at 13 bases. The CDR3 loop spans 16 amino acids. The V and J ends lost 4 bases and 6 bases, in that order; junction bases with no gene match: 8. The V gene's germline CDR1 is SGHNT and CDR2 YYREEE (reference sequence). The CDR3 DNA is TGTGCCAGCAGCCTGACTAGCGGGGGGCAACAGGATACGCAGTATTTT. It is translated as CASSLTSGGQQDTQYF.

J is TRBJ1-6 and V is TRBV5-6; maybe TRBD1 (5 bases). Trimming cost V 7 bases and J 3 bases, with 14 bases left between them. This CDR3 spans 15 amino acids. In germline, CDR1 is SGHDT, CDR2 YYEEEE. CDR3 residues: CASLLRGGYNSPLHF. CDR3 bases: TGTGCCAGCCTCCTCCGGGGCGGCTATAATTCACCCCTCCACTTT.

This clonotype was recorded many times. V gene TRBV7-9 combines with J gene TRBJ1-2, with TRBD1 matching 8 bases. The junction had 10 bases not matched to a gene; V was cut back by 6 bases and J by 4 bases. This CDR3 has 15 amino acids. CDR1 is SEHNR and CDR2 is FQNEAQ in the germline V gene (reference sequence). The CDR3 spells CASRPGQGESYGYTF. CDR3 nucleotide sequence: TGTGCCAGCAGACCCGGACAGGGAGAATCCTATGGCTACACCTTC.

This clonotype appeared many times. V gene TRBV6-5 combines with J gene TRBJ2-1; 8 bases fit TRBD1. V lost 2 bases and J lost 7; bases outside the gene matches: 7. The CDR3 covers 15 residues. CDR1 and CDR2 from the germline V gene are MNHEY and SVGAGI. CDR3 region: CASSYAWTGTNEQFF. CDR3 in DNA: TGTGCCAGCAGTTACGCTTGGACAGGGACTAATGAGCAGTTCTTC.

V is TRBV20-1 and J is TRBJ1-5; 7 positions agree with TRBD1. The CDR3 is made up of 17 amino acids. Germline-derived CDR1 and CDR2 are DFQATT and SNEGSKA (reference sequence). The trim removed 0 bases at V and 5 bases at J, leaving 13 bases unmatched. CDR3 loop: CSARDRVTGAWDQPQHF. The CDR3 DNA sequence: TGCAGTGCTAGAGATCGGGTAACAGGGGCCTGGGATCAGCCCCAGCATTTT.

This clonotype was counted a few times. The chain links TRBV18 to TRBJ2-5; perhaps TRBD2 as D (5 bases). Germline V gene lookup returns CDR1 KGHSH and CDR2 LQKENI. This CDR3 is built from 14 residues. Trimming removed 4 bases at V and 0 bases at J, with 9 bases between. For the CDR3, the DNA is TGTGCCAGCTCACGAGGGCAGGACCAAGAGACCCAGTACTTC. Translation gives CASSRGQDQETQYF.

This chain connects TRBV6-2 or TRBV6-3 to TRBJ1-2, with D unclear. Trimming pared 10 bases from V and 2 bases from J, leaving 8 bases between. The germline V gene encodes CDR1 MNHEY and CDR2 SVGEGT. The CDR3 loop spans 11 amino acids. CDR3 in amino acids: CATGRNYGYTF. CDR3 coding DNA: TGTGCCACCGGACGGAACTATGGCTACACCTTC.

This clonotype was seen a handful of times. The chain employs TRBV28 and TRBJ1-1; possible D gene TRBD1, 5 bases. The CDR3 has 14 residues. Germline CDR1 MDHEN, CDR2 SYDVKM. V was shortened by 6 bases and J by 5 bases, with 16 bases between the two germline ends. The CDR3 spells CASRPGQSRTEAFF. The CDR3, as DNA: TGTGCCAGCAGACCAGGGCAGTCGAGGACTGAAGCTTTCTTT.

The chain carries TRBV6-5 and TRBJ2-1; D unresolved. V was trimmed by 5 bases and J by 16 bases, leaving 18 bases between them. CDR3 size: 12 residues. Germline CDR1 is MNHEY and CDR2 is SVGAGI. CDR3: CASSPTSRMFFF. The CDR3 nucleotides are TGTGCCAGCAGTCCCACGAGCCGTATGTTCTTCTTC.

The V call is TRBV20-1, the J call TRBJ2-5, with TRBD2 as a possible D gene (5 bases). Trimming left V 1 base short and J 9 bases short, with 21 bases between. Germline CDR1 DFQATT, CDR2 SNEGSKA (reference sequence). This CDR3 has 15 amino acids. CDR3 residues: CSARVLTSRVSAQYF. Written as DNA, the CDR3 is TGCAGTGCTAGAGTTTTAACTAGTAGGGTTTCGGCCCAGTACTTC.

This clonotype was seen only a few times. The chain employs TRBV5-1 and TRBJ2-3; TRBD1 matches at 9 bases. Germline CDR1 SGHRS, CDR2 YFSETQ. Trimming took 6 bases from V and 3 from J; bases not matched to a gene: 5. CDR3 size: 14 residues. CDR3 DNA: TGCGCCAGCACCAACAGGGGGCGGACAGATACGCAGTATTTT. Translated: CASTNRGRTDTQYF.

V and J are TRBV7-9 and TRBJ2-6; D not resolved. Germline lookup yields CDR1 SEHNR and CDR2 FQNEAQ (reference sequence). The V end lost 3 bases, the J end lost 0 bases, and 6 bases lay between the germline ends. The CDR3 is 15 residues long. CDR3 DNA sequence: TGTGCCAGCAGCTTTATGGACTCTGGGGCCAACGTCCTGACTTTC. Protein: CASSFMDSGANVLTF.

This sequence joins TRBV9 and TRBJ2-7; 9 bases fit TRBD1. V lost 2 bases, J lost 3 bases, and 6 bases stayed unmatched. This CDR3 comprises 15 residues. CDR1 SGDLS and CDR2 YYNGEE come from the germline V gene. The CDR3 is CASSVAGQGFYEQYF. CDR3 in DNA: TGTGCCAGCAGCGTTGCGGGACAGGGATTCTACGAGCAGTACTTC.

This clonotype was recorded many times. The chain couples TRBV5-1 to TRBJ2-2; a possible D gene is TRBD2 (5 bases). The V gene's germline CDR1 is SGHRS and CDR2 YFSETQ. The CDR3 totals 14 residues. V was cut by 0 bases and J by 2 bases, with 5 bases left in between. CDR3 region: CASSLAGNTGELFF. The CDR3 DNA reads as TGCGCCAGCAGCTTGGCGGGAAACACCGGGGAGCTGTTTTTT.

The rearrangement links TRBV5-4 to TRBJ2-3; TRBD2 matches at 11 bases. The CDR3 totals 17 residues. Germline V gene data show CDR1 as SGHNT and CDR2 as YYREEE (reference sequence). V gave up 1 base and J gave up 6 bases; unmatched junction bases: 10. CDR3 DNA: TGTGCCAGCAGCTTGCATGGGCCTAGCGGGGGGTATGATACGCAGTATTTT. Translation: CASSLHGPSGGYDTQYF.

The chain combines TRBV20-1 with TRBJ2-4; D uncertain. Between the trimmed V and J ends, which lost 4 bases and 0 bases, there was a span of 7 bases. Germline V gene lookup returns CDR1 DFQATT and CDR2 SNEGSKA (reference sequence). The CDR3 sequence is 13 residues long. This CDR3 reads CSATALAKNIQYF. CDR3 coding DNA: TGCAGTGCTACGGCGCTAGCCAAAAACATTCAGTACTTC.